Below, 21 T cell receptor beta chains from the same sample are listed, as sequenced in a study of shared T cell receptors in the human thymus. The repertoire was sequenced with immunoSEQ multiplex PCR; TCRdb's copy has only in-frame clones and lacks some. The table has 600,000 to 900,000 clones, over 75% seen once. The data also belong to a second study, concerning human thymus T cells.

The sequenced material came from thymocytes. The receptor source for this set is a girl younger than two with a congenital heart defect.

The chain carries TRBV21-1 and TRBJ1-5; TRBD1, the table's D call, was not compared with the DNA. TRBV21-1 is designated a pseudogene. This CDR3 contains 15 residues. This CDR3 reads CASSIWDREGQPQHF. In nucleotides, the CDR3 is TGTGCCAGCAGCATCTGGGACAGGGAAGGTCAGCCCCAGCATTTT.

The chain links TRBV7-8 to TRBJ2-7; the match to TRBD2 covers 13 bases. V was clipped by 2 bases and J by 3 bases; unmatched bases: 7. CDR1 and CDR2 from the germline V gene are SGHVS and FQNEAQ. The length of the CDR3 is 17 residues. CDR3 in amino acids: CASSLRLAGGGNYEQYF. CDR3 sequence (DNA): TGTGCCAGCAGCTTAAGACTAGCGGGGGGCGGAAACTACGAGCAGTACTTC.

J is TRBJ1-6 and V is TRBV14, with D possibly matching TRBD1 (6 bases). CDR1 SGHDN and CDR2 FVKESK come from the germline V gene. This CDR3 has 18 residues. Trimming stripped 1 base from V and 9 bases from J, with 22 bases between. The CDR3 DNA reads as TGTGCCAGCAGCCAAGGATGGAAGGGGGGGCTTTCCGGTTCACCCCTCCACTTT. Its protein is CASSQGWKGGLSGSPLHF.

This clone has more than one count but fewer than ten. The genes are TRBV18 and TRBJ1-2; a weak D match, TRBD1 (5 bases). The CDR3 extends over 14 amino acids. V was shortened by 0 bases and J by 8 bases, with 13 bases between the two germline ends. In germline, CDR1 is KGHSH, CDR2 LQKENI. CDR3 nucleotide sequence: TGTGCCAGCTCACCACCGGCTCAGGGTCACGGCTACACCTTC. Translated, it gives CASSPPAQGHGYTF.

The CDR3 DNA reads as TGCGCCAGCAGCCAAGAATCAGGAGAGGCAGCGGGCCTTAACTATGGCTACACCTTC. Its protein is CASSQESGEAAGLNYGYTF. V is TRBV4-3 and J is TRBJ1-2, with D unclear. Germline assignment: CDR1 LGHNA and CDR2 YSLEER. V was pared by 0 bases and J by 1 base, with 21 bases between. The CDR3 runs to 19 residues.

The chain combines TRBV5-1 with TRBJ1-1, with 9 positions matching TRBD1. Germline lookup yields CDR1 SGHRS and CDR2 YFSETQ. Trimming cost V 2 bases and J 3 bases; bases outside gene matches: 8. The CDR3 has 16 residues. The CDR3 DNA reads TGCGCCAGCAGCTTATACAGGGGGCTGGTGGACACTGAAGCTTTCTTT. Amino acids: CASSLYRGLVDTEAFF.

The rearrangement uses TRBV11-2 and TRBJ1-1; possibly TRBD1 for D (6 bases). V dropped 2 bases and J dropped 5 bases, with 27 bases sitting between them. Germline V lookup: CDR1 SGHAT, CDR2 FQNNGV. The CDR3 extends over 19 amino acids. CDR3 sequence reads: CASSLRGTGSRSPGTEAFF. The DNA of the CDR3 is TGTGCCAGCAGCTTAAGGGGGACGGGAAGTAGGTCTCCGGGGACTGAAGCTTTCTTT.

This clone was recorded once. This chain uses TRBV14 with TRBJ2-7; 7 bases align to TRBD1. The CDR3 runs 18 residues. Looked up from germline, CDR1 is SGHDN and CDR2 is FVKESK. V shed 1 base and J 4 bases; nucleotides not matched to a gene: 16. CDR3 protein: CASSQVPPLDRSGYEQYF. CDR3 DNA: TGTGCCAGCAGCCAAGTCCCCCCGTTGGACAGGAGCGGATACGAGCAGTACTTC.

V is TRBV6-5 and J is TRBJ2-7, with 7 bases matching TRBD1. With 3 bases clipped from V and 3 bases from J, the junction kept 5 bases outside the gene matches. The CDR3 is 14 amino acids. Germline loops: CDR1 MNHEY, CDR2 SVGAGI. CDR3 coding DNA: TGTGCCAGCAGTTATCCCGACAGGGACTACGAGCAGTACTTC. It codes for CASSYPDRDYEQYF.

This clone was found a few times. The V call is TRBV12-5, the J call TRBJ1-5, with D uncertain. Trimming took off 1 base at V and 2 bases at J, with 15 bases between the two ends. The CDR3 covers 17 residues. Germline CDR1 and CDR2: LGHNT and FRNRAP. The CDR3 nucleotides are TGTGCTAGTGGTTTGGGAACGAGTAGCCAGCGCAATCAGCCCCAGCATTTT. It encodes CASGLGTSSQRNQPQHF.

The V call is TRBV7-9, the J call TRBJ2-7; no firm D call. The CDR3 extends over 14 amino acids. With 5 bases removed from V and 4 bases from J, the gap between germline ends came to 15 bases. The V gene's germline CDR1 is SEHNR and CDR2 FQNEAQ (reference sequence). The CDR3 DNA reads as TGTGCCAGCAGCCGACTGAATGGGTTTTACGAGCAGTACTTC. Translating it yields CASSRLNGFYEQYF.

The chain links TRBV11-2 to TRBJ1-3; D ambiguous. The CDR3 is 14 residues long. Germline loops: CDR1 SGHAT, CDR2 FQNNGV. Trimming cost V 4 bases and J 0 bases, with 7 bases left between them. The CDR3 coding sequence is TGTGCCAGCAGCTACGGGGACTCTGGAAACACCATATATTTT. Translated, it gives CASSYGDSGNTIYF.

The V call is TRBV7-8, the J call TRBJ2-7; maybe TRBD2 (6 bases). The CDR3 contains 15 residues. V lost 6 bases to trimming and J lost 3 bases, with 18 bases between them. Germline V lookup: CDR1 SGHVS, CDR2 FQNEAQ. CDR3 in DNA: TGTGCCAGCAGTTTAAAGGGACTCCGCGACTACGAGCAGTACTTC. Protein: CASSLKGLRDYEQYF.

The sample holds one count of this clone. The CDR3 coding sequence is TGTGCCTGGAGTGTACCCGCTGCTGGGGCTGTCCCGGCGGTTGAAAAACTGTTTTTT. It specifies CAWSVPAAGAVPAVEKLFF. The chain links TRBV30 to TRBJ1-4, with D possibly matching TRBD1 (5 bases). Germline-derived CDR1 and CDR2 are GTSNPN and SVGIG (reference sequence). Between the trimmed V and J ends, which lost 0 bases and 7 bases, there was a span of 27 bases. The CDR3 extends over 19 amino acids.

The rearrangement links TRBV19 to TRBJ1-6; D gene uncertain. Trimming took off 5 bases at V and 8 bases at J, with 13 bases between the two ends. CDR1 is LNHDA and CDR2 is SQIVND in the germline V gene (reference sequence). This CDR3 comprises 14 residues. The CDR3 bases are TGTGCCAGTAGTTCGTCCACAGCTCATTCACCCCTCCACTTT. Translated, it gives CASSSSTAHSPLHF.

This chain uses TRBV29-1 with TRBJ1-2; 8 bases are shared with TRBD1. The germline V gene has CDR1 SQVTM and CDR2 ANQGSEA. Germline trimming cut 4 bases from V and 3 bases from J; bases unmatched to any gene: 10. The CDR3 runs 15 residues. The DNA for the CDR3 is TGCAGCGTTGGACCGAGACAGGGGAGCTACTATGGCTACACCTTC. This translates into CSVGPRQGSYYGYTF. Using reference TRBV29-1 and TRBJ1-2 for the parts outside the CDR3, the full variable domain is SAVISQKPSRDICQRGTSLTIQCQVDSQVTMMFWYRQQPGQSLTLIATANQGSEATYESGFVIDKFPISRPNLTFSTLTVSNMSPEDSSIYLCSVGPRQGSYYGYTFGSGTRLTVV.

The J gene is TRBJ1-2, the V gene TRBV6-6, with 8 bases fitting TRBD1. The CDR3 consists of 13 residues. Germline CDR1 and CDR2: MNHNY and SVGAGI (reference sequence). The V gene end was trimmed by 7 bases and the J gene end by 2 bases; junction bases not matched to a gene: 3. The CDR3, as DNA: TGTGCCAGCAAGTCAGGGGGCAACTATGGCTACACCTTC. Translating gives CASKSGGNYGYTF.

The chain recombines TRBV4-3 with TRBJ1-1, with D uncertain. This CDR3 spans 16 amino acids. CDR1 and CDR2 from the germline V gene are LGHNA and YSLEER. V dropped 4 bases and J dropped 1 base, with 16 bases sitting between them. Here the CDR3 reads CASSPLWKASNTEAFF. CDR3 sequence (DNA): TGCGCCAGCAGCCCGCTTTGGAAAGCGTCGAACACTGAAGCTTTCTTT.

The V call is TRBV27, the J call TRBJ1-1; no definite D call. The V gene lost 3 bases and the J gene lost 0 bases, with 14 bases spanning the gap. There are 16 residues in the CDR3. The germline V gene has CDR1 MNHEY and CDR2 SMNVEV (reference sequence). The CDR3 bases are TGTGCCAGCAGTTTGAAGGTGGGCAGAGTGAACACTGAAGCTTTCTTT. Translation: CASSLKVGRVNTEAFF.

The chain joins TRBV29-1 to TRBJ2-5; no firm D call. The CDR3 loop spans 17 amino acids. Trimming took off 6 bases at V and 2 bases at J, with 25 bases between the two ends. CDR1 SQVTM and CDR2 ANQGSEA come from the germline V gene. The DNA for the CDR3 is TGCAGCGTGTCTCCTGGAACGGTCCGGAGTGGGCAAGAGACCCAGTACTTC. Its translation is CSVSPGTVRSGQETQYF. Variable domain in full (rest from reference TRBV29-1 and TRBJ2-5): SAVISQKPSRDICQRGTSLTIQCQVDSQVTMMFWYRQQPGQSLTLIATANQGSEATYESGFVIDKFPISRPNLTFSTLTVSNMSPEDSSIYLCSVSPGTVRSGQETQYFGPGTRLLVL.

V gene TRBV5-1 combines with J gene TRBJ2-1; 7 bases fit TRBD1. Germline V gene data show CDR1 as SGHRS and CDR2 as YFSETQ. This CDR3 is 16 amino acids long. V shed 0 bases, J shed 8 bases, and the junction held 11 bases outside the gene matches. CDR3 nucleotides: TGCGCCAGCAGCTTGGAACCCAACGACAGGGTCTATGAGCAGTTCTTC. It encodes CASSLEPNDRVYEQFF. Variable domain in full (rest from reference TRBV5-1 and TRBJ2-1): KAGVTQTPRYLIKTRGQQVTLSCSPISGHRSVSWYQQTPGQGLQFLFEYFSETQRNKGNFPGRFSGRQFSNSRSEMNVSTLELGDSALYLCASSLEPNDRVYEQFFGPGTRLTVL.